This T cell receptor (beta chain) stems from a study of early T cells in non-severe SARS-CoV-2 infection. For the study at large: Alpha and beta chains were unpaired, from unsorted whole-blood bulk RNA. Broader study findings: Missing private and CD4 specificities, VDJdb matching favored anti-spike CD8 responses.

V shed 7 bases and J shed 6 bases, with 27 bases lying between them. The length of the CDR3 is 17 residues. Germline V gene sequence: CDR1 MNHEY, CDR2 SVGEGT. Molecules of cDNA were individually given unique molecular identifiers that were attached to them. Using its own MiXCR run on the 5' RACE reads, TCRdb lists one record per CDR3 protein. The sample comprises about 98,000 distinct CDR3 sequences, under 15% of which are singletons, and 6% to 7% rests with the top ten. This clonotype was found a few times. The antigen is undetermined. This clonotype was sampled from an adult who was a healthcare worker with PCR-confirmed SARS-CoV-2 infection or an uninfected control (not recorded which). Material for sequencing was whole blood. The V call is TRBV6-2 or TRBV6-3, the J call TRBJ1-2, with no clear D. CDR3 DNA sequence: TGTGCCAGCACCCTAGACTTCTTGGACTTTATCGGGGATGGCTACACCTTC. Its protein is CASTLDFLDFIGDGYTF.